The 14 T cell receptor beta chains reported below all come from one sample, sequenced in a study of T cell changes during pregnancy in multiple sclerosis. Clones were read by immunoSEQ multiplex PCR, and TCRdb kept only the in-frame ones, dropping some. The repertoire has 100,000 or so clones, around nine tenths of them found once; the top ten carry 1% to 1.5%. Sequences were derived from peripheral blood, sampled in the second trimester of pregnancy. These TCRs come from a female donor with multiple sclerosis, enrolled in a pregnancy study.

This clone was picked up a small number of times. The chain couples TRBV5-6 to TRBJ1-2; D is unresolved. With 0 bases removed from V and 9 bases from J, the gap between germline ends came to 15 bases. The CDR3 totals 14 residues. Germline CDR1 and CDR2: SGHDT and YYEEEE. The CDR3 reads CASSLGHAGGSYTF. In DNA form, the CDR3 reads TGTGCCAGCAGCTTGGGACATGCAGGAGGAAGCTACACCTTC.

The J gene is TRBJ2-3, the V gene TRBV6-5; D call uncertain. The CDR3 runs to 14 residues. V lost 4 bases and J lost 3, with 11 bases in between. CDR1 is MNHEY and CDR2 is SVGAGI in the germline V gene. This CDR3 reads CASSSADGTDTQYF. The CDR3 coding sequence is TGTGCCAGCAGTTCTGCCGACGGGACAGATACGCAGTATTTT.

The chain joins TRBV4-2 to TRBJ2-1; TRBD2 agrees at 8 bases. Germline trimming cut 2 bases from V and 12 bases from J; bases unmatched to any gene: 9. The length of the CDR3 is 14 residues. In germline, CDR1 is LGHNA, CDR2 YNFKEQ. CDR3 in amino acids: CASSQPAGGGGQFF. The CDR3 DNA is TGTGCCAGCAGCCAACCCGCGGGGGGCGGTGGGCAGTTCTTC.

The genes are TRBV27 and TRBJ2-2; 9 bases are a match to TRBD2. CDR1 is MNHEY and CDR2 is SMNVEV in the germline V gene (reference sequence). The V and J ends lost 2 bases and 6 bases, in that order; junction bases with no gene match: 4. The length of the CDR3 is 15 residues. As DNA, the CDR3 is TGTGCCAGCAGTTTAGTTAGCGGGAGACCCGGGGAGCTGTTTTTT. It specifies CASSLVSGRPGELFF.

DNA for the CDR3: TGTGCCAGCAGTGAAGGTCGTGAGACCCAGTACTTC. Protein sequence: CASSEGRETQYF. The chain employs TRBV2 and TRBJ2-5; D uncertain. The germline V gene encodes CDR1 SNHLY and CDR2 FYNNEI. The ends were cut back, 1 base at V and 5 bases at J, with 5 bases in the middle. The CDR3 covers 12 residues.

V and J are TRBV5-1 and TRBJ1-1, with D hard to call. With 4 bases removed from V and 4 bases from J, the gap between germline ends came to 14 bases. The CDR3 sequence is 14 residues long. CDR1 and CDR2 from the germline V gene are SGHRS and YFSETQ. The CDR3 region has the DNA TGCGCCAGCAGCCCCGAATTGAGGCGCACTGAAGCTTTCTTT. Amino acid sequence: CASSPELRRTEAFF.

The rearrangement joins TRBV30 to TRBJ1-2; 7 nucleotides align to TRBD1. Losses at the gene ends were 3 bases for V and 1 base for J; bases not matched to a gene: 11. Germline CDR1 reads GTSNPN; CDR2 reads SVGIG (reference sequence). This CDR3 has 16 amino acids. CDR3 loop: CAWSPNRDSFNYGYTF. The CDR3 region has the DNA TGTGCCTGGAGCCCGAATCGGGACAGCTTTAACTATGGCTACACCTTC.

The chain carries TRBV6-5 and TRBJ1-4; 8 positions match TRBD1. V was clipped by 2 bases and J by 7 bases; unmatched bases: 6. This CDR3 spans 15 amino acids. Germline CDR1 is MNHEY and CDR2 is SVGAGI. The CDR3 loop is CASSYEAGGVEKLFF. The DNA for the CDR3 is TGTGCCAGCAGTTACGAGGCAGGGGGCGTTGAAAAACTGTTTTTT.

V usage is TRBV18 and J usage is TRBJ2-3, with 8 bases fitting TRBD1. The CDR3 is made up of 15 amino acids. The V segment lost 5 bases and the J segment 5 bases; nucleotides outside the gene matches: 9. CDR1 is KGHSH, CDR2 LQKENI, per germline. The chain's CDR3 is CASSIRDRFIDTQYF. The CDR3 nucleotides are TGTGCCAGCTCAATCCGGGACAGGTTTATAGATACGCAGTATTTT.

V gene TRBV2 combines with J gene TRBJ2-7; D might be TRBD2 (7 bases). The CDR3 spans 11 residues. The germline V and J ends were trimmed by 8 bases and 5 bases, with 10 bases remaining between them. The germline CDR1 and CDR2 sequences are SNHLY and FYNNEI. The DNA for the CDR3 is TGTGCCAGCGGGGGGGGCCACGAGCAGTACTTC. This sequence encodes CASGGGHEQYF.

The CDR3 DNA reads TGTGCCACATCGGGCTATGGCTACACCTTC. Translating gives CATSGYGYTF. This chain uses TRBV19 with TRBJ1-2; D is ambiguous. This CDR3 region has 10 residues. Trimming left V 10 bases short and J 4 bases short, with 7 bases between. Germline CDR1 and CDR2: LNHDA and SQIVND (reference sequence).

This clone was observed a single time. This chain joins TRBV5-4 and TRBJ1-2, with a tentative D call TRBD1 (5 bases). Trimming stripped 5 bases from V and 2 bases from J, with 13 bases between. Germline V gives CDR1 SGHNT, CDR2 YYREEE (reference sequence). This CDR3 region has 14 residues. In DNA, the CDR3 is TGTGCCAGCAGTCCCGGGGGGGAGAACTATGGCTACACCTTC. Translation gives CASSPGGENYGYTF.

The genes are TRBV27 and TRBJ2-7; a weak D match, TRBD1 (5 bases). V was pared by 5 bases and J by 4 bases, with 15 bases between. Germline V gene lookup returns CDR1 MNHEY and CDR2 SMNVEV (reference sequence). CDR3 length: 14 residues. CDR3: CASSTQGPGYEQYF. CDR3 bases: TGTGCCAGCAGTACGCAGGGTCCAGGGTACGAGCAGTACTTC.

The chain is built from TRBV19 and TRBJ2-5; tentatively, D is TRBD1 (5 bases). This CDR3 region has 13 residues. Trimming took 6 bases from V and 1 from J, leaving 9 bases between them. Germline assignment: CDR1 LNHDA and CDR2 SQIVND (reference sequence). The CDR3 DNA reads TGTGCCAGTAGAAGGGGCCCCCAAGAGACCCAGTACTTC. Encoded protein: CASRRGPQETQYF.